One sample yielded the 12 T cell receptor beta chains listed below, sequenced in a study of immune heterogeneity within non-small cell lung tumors. Amplification of TCR beta CDR3 was performed by multiplex PCR with 32 V and 13 J primers. TCRdb fed the multiplex PCR reads into MiXCR, producing one record per CDR3 protein. Counted here are 20,000 to 25,000 distinct CDR3 sequences, 25% to 35% occurring once; the ten biggest clones make up around 3.8%. With around 600 ng used per sample, the template was genomic DNA from bulk tumor. In surgery, several biopsies were collected from each primary tumor at widely spaced sites. Curative operations were performed on patients who had untreated, newly diagnosed non-small cell lung cancer. Sequences were obtained from lung tumor tissue. Receptor source: a man in his forties with non-small cell lung cancer.

Ten or more counts support this clonotype. The chain recombines TRBV10-1 with TRBJ2-2; D ambiguous. The V end lost 6 bases, the J end lost 6 bases, and 11 bases lay between the germline ends. CDR1 is WNHNN and CDR2 is SYGVQD in the germline V gene (reference sequence). This CDR3 comprises 13 residues. The CDR3 here is CASRPESAGELFF. The DNA for the CDR3 is TGCGCCAGCAGGCCTGAAAGCGCCGGGGAGCTGTTTTTT.

The gene calls are TRBV7-9 and TRBJ2-1; no definite D call. The CDR3 spans 10 residues. Trimming took off 8 bases at V and 9 bases at J, with 8 bases between the two ends. The germline V gene encodes CDR1 SEHNR and CDR2 FQNEAQ (reference sequence). The CDR3 DNA reads as TGTGCCAGCGGCCCGGGTGAGCAGTTCTTC. This encodes CASGPGEQFF.

Regarding this clonotype: Since a much larger clone is just one base distant, this may be a read error. The chain links TRBV10-3 to TRBJ1-2; tentatively, D is TRBD1 (6 bases). Looked up from germline, CDR1 is ENHRY and CDR2 is SYGVKD. Trimming stripped 7 bases from V and 2 bases from J, with 17 bases between. The CDR3 covers 15 residues. In DNA form, the CDR3 reads TGTGCCATCAATGCCCCCCCCGGGACAAACTATGGCTACACCTTC. This translates into CAINAPPGTNYGYTF.

This clonotype rates as medium-sized. V and J are TRBV27 and TRBJ1-5; a possible D gene is TRBD1 (5 bases). Germline CDR1 reads MNHEY; CDR2 reads SMNVEV (reference sequence). The CDR3 length is 15 residues. V was cut by 2 bases and J by 6 bases, with 14 bases left in between. In DNA form, the CDR3 reads TGTGCCAGCAGTTTAAGGTTTCAGGGTAGTCAGCCCCAGCATTTT. It is translated as CASSLRFQGSQPQHF.

On this clonotype: A much larger clone lies one base from this, so it may be a read error. The chain joins TRBV12-3 or TRBV12-4 to TRBJ2-3; the D call may be TRBD1 or TRBD2 (5 bases each). The CDR3 runs to 15 residues. Trimming left V 5 bases short and J 2 bases short, with 14 bases between. CDR3 in amino acids: CASSKDGTITDTQYF. As DNA, the CDR3 is TGTGCCAGCAGTAAAGACGGGACGATCACAGATACGCAGTATTTT.

The chain recombines TRBV9 with TRBJ2-7; 7 positions match TRBD2. V was clipped by 4 bases and J by 5 bases; unmatched bases: 9. In germline, CDR1 is SGDLS, CDR2 YYNGEE. There are 14 residues in the CDR3. The CDR3 DNA is TGTGCCAGCAGCCCCAGCGGGGACGTCAACGAGCAGTACTTC. It yields the protein CASSPSGDVNEQYF.

This clonotype was seen at least ten times. CDR3 in amino acids: CASSSDLTGFSGNTIYF. DNA for the CDR3: TGTGCCAGCAGTTCCGACCTTACAGGGTTCTCTGGAAACACCATATATTTT. V usage is TRBV6-1 and J usage is TRBJ1-3; D may be TRBD1 (6 bases). Germline-derived CDR1 and CDR2 are MNHNS and SASEGT. The length of the CDR3 is 17 residues. Between the trimmed V and J ends, which lost 5 bases and 0 bases, there was a span of 17 bases.

With regard to this clonotype: A much more abundant neighbour one base away suggests this may be a read error. In this CDR3 the conserved last residue, phenylalanine or tryptophan, is missing, so a read error is likely. The gene calls are TRBV6-2 or TRBV6-3 and TRBJ2-1; D might be TRBD1 or TRBD2, each matching 5 bases. Germline lookup yields CDR1 MNHEY and CDR2 SVGEGT. V lost 5 bases, J lost 9 bases, and 20 bases lay in between. This CDR3 spans 15 amino acids. Here the CDR3 reads CASSGQGGGLREQFL. In DNA, the CDR3 is TGTGCCAGCAGTGGGCAGGGTGGTGGACTTCGTGAGCAGTTCTTA.

This rearrangement joins TRBV4-3 to TRBJ1-2; D unresolved. Trimming cost V 1 base and J 7 bases, with 16 bases left between them. Germline CDR1 reads LGHNA; CDR2 reads YSLEER. The CDR3 is 15 residues long. In DNA, the CDR3 is TGCGCCAGCAGCCAAGGTTGGCGCCTGGTGGGTGGCTACACCTTC. It codes for CASSQGWRLVGGYTF.

Concerning this clonotype itself: Being one base from a much bigger clone, this may be a read error. The V call is TRBV27, the J call TRBJ1-5; tentatively, D is TRBD1 (5 bases). V lost 1 base and J 7 bases, leaving 11 bases between the germline ends. Germline V CDR1 and CDR2: MNHEY, SMNVEV (reference sequence). The CDR3 runs 14 residues. The CDR3, as DNA: TGTGCCAGCAGTTTATGTGGCGGGGGGCAGCCCCAGCATTTT. Protein product: CASSLCGGGQPQHF.

The sample holds many counts of this clonotype. The chain recombines TRBV5-5 with TRBJ2-7; TRBD2 matches 8 bases. The V gene end was trimmed by 1 base and the J gene end by 3 bases; junction bases not matched to a gene: 0. The V gene's germline CDR1 is SGHKS and CDR2 YYEKEE (reference sequence). The length of the CDR3 is 13 residues. This CDR3 reads CASSLRGGYEQYF. CDR3 DNA: TGTGCCAGCAGCTTGCGGGGGGGCTACGAGCAGTACTTC.

Remarks on this clonotype: A much larger clone sits a single nucleotide away, making a read error possible. J is TRBJ1-3 and V is TRBV30; D not certain. In germline, CDR1 is GTSNPN, CDR2 SVGIG (reference sequence). The CDR3 has 13 amino acids. The CDR3 loop is CAWTSRSVNTIYF. CDR3 DNA: TGTGCCTGGACAAGCCGCTCTGTAAACACCATATATTTT.